This entry lists 15 T cell receptor beta chains sequenced from one sample in a study of cytomegalovirus exposure and HLA in healthy donors (dated by TCRdb to about 2017). To prepare the library, the immunoSEQ multiplex PCR assay was applied. The table comes from immuneACCESS by way of TCRdb, which keeps in-frame sequences with V and J called. Part of the clones is missing from these tables; in studies checked, under half for an unresolved V gene and the rest for unknown reasons. The sample table contains roughly 70,000 clones; only one count was recorded for roughly 89% of them. The ten largest account for 3.8% of the sample. The material sequenced was PBMCs. The receptor set was obtained from a woman in her late teens or twenties in good health and CMV-seropositive.

This chain connects TRBV10-2 to TRBJ2-1, with D possibly matching TRBD1 (6 bases). Trimming left V 7 bases short and J 3 bases short, with 16 bases between. The length of the CDR3 is 15 residues. The germline V gene encodes CDR1 WSHSY and CDR2 SAAADI. DNA for the CDR3: TGCGCCAGCAAGTTCGGACAGACCGACTACAATGAGCAGTTCTTC. This gives the protein CASKFGQTDYNEQFF.

In this sample, this clone turned up a few times. The V call is TRBV6-4, the J call TRBJ2-2; D may be TRBD1 (5 bases). Trimming shortened V by 0 bases and J by 3 bases, and 5 bases separated the two germline ends. The length of the CDR3 is 14 residues. From germline, CDR1 is MRHNA and CDR2 SNTAGT. DNA of the CDR3: TGTGCCAGCAGTGACTCAGGGGACACCGGGGAGCTGTTTTTT. It encodes CASSDSGDTGELFF.

This chain uses TRBV7-8 with TRBJ1-4; D might be TRBD1 (5 bases). The V end was cut by 1 base, the J end by 6 bases, with 12 bases between. Looked up from germline, CDR1 is SGHVS and CDR2 is FQNEAQ. This CDR3 comprises 15 residues. DNA for the CDR3: TGTGCCAGCAGCTTAGATGGCAGGGTGGATGAAAAACTGTTTTTT. Protein: CASSLDGRVDEKLFF.

V gene TRBV5-4 combines with J gene TRBJ1-6; the match to TRBD1 covers 8 bases. The CDR3 runs to 20 residues. Trimming took 4 bases from V and 4 from J; bases not matched to a gene: 19. Germline V lookup: CDR1 SGHNT, CDR2 YYREEE (reference sequence). In nucleotides, the CDR3 is TGTGCCAGCAGCCGAGGGGGCACAGGGGGTAATAGCCGGTATAATTCACCCCTCCACTTT. Its protein product is CASSRGGTGGNSRYNSPLHF. Based on the CDR3 plus reference TRBV5-4 and TRBJ1-6, the full variable domain is ETGVTQSPTHLIKTRGQQVTLRCSSQSGHNTVSWYQQALGQGPQFIFQYYREEENGRGNFPPRFSGLQFPNYSSELNVNALELDDSALYLCASSRGGTGGNSRYNSPLHFGNGTRLTVT.

The chain recombines TRBV4-3 with TRBJ1-2; the D is unclear. Germline CDR1 is LGHNA and CDR2 is YSLEER. This CDR3 region has 15 residues. V was shortened by 5 bases and J by 7 bases, with 20 bases between the two germline ends. CDR3 protein: CASSETGLAGGGYTF. CDR3 coding DNA: TGCGCCAGCAGCGAAACCGGCCTCGCCGGAGGTGGCTACACCTTC.

This clone was counted once. The J gene is TRBJ2-7, the V gene TRBV5-1; 10 nucleotides line up with TRBD1. Germline V CDR1 and CDR2: SGHRS, YFSETQ. V trimming: 4 bases; J trimming: 3 bases; junction bases outside the gene matches: 4. The CDR3 contains 14 residues. In DNA form, the CDR3 reads TGCGCCAGCAGCGCGGGACAGGGGTTCTACGAGCAGTACTTC. Protein product: CASSAGQGFYEQYF. Full variable domain (remainder filled in from reference TRBV5-1 and TRBJ2-7): KAGVTQTPRYLIKTRGQQVTLSCSPISGHRSVSWYQQTPGQGLQFLFEYFSETQRNKGNFPGRFSGRQFSNSRSEMNVSTLELGDSALYLCASSAGQGFYEQYFGPGTRLTVT.

This clone was counted between two and nine times. Here the CDR3 DNA reads TGCGCCAGCAGCCAAGGTCCCGGGACAGAGCGCACAGATACGCAGTATTTT. This translates into CASSQGPGTERTDTQYF. J is TRBJ2-3 and V is TRBV4-3; 7 bases align to TRBD1. Per the germline V gene, CDR1 is LGHNA and CDR2 is YSLEER. This CDR3 region has 17 residues. Trimming took 1 base from V and 1 from J; bases not matched to a gene: 8.

In its sample, this clone was seen once. This chain joins TRBV21-1 and TRBJ2-2; the tabulated D call, TRBD1, remains unverified against the DNA. TRBV21-1 is a pseudogene segment. The CDR3 sequence is 17 residues long. The CDR3 region is CASSKEGAGKNTGELFF. The DNA of the CDR3 is TGTGCCAGCAGCAAAGAGGGGGCAGGGAAGAACACCGGGGAGCTGTTTTTT.

The genes are TRBV2 and TRBJ2-1, with TRBD2 identical over 9 bases. In germline, CDR1 is SNHLY, CDR2 FYNNEI. Germline trimming cut 2 bases from V and 4 bases from J; bases unmatched to any gene: 9. CDR3 length: 17 residues. The CDR3, as DNA: TGTGCCAGCAGTGAAAATAGTGCGGGGGGGATATACAATGAGCAGTTCTTC. Amino acid sequence: CASSENSAGGIYNEQFF.

The chain has TRBV6-6 and TRBJ2-1; perhaps TRBD1 as D (6 bases). The V gene's germline CDR1 is MNHNY and CDR2 SVGAGI (reference sequence). The length of the CDR3 is 16 residues. Between the trimmed V and J ends, which lost 5 bases and 2 bases, there was a span of 16 bases. CDR3 DNA: TGTGCCAGCAGTAAAACAGGGAGAGGGGCCTACAATGAGCAGTTCTTC. The encoded protein is CASSKTGRGAYNEQFF.

The chain couples TRBV27 to TRBJ1-4; D possibly corresponds to TRBD1 (6 bases). Germline V gives CDR1 MNHEY, CDR2 SMNVEV (reference sequence). V shed 8 bases and J shed 2 bases, with 24 bases lying between them. CDR3 size: 18 residues. CDR3 bases: TGTGCCAGCGGCAAGGGGGGGGGTCAGTCGTTCACTAATGAAAAACTGTTTTTT. Protein product: CASGKGGGQSFTNEKLFF.

Only a few counts were recorded for this clone. This chain joins TRBV28 and TRBJ1-2, with D unresolved. V lost 2 bases, J lost 3 bases, and 7 bases lay in between. Germline loops: CDR1 MDHEN, CDR2 SYDVKM. This CDR3 has 13 residues. CDR3 protein: CASSLNRDYGYTF. The CDR3 nucleotides are TGTGCCAGCAGTTTAAACAGAGACTATGGCTACACCTTC.

The rearrangement joins TRBV7-6 to TRBJ2-5, with D hard to call. V lost 1 base, J lost 3 bases, and 15 bases lay in between. This CDR3 has 16 amino acids. The germline CDR1 and CDR2 sequences are SGHVS and FNYEAQ. The CDR3 DNA reads as TGTGCCAGCAGCTTAGTTGCCGTCCCAGGCAAAGAGACCCAGTACTTC. Its protein is CASSLVAVPGKETQYF.

The chain recombines TRBV19 with TRBJ2-1, with D possibly TRBD1 on 5 matching bases. Trimming left V 8 bases short and J 0 bases short, with 23 bases between. The CDR3 is made up of 18 amino acids. CDR1 and CDR2 from the germline V gene are LNHDA and SQIVND (reference sequence). CDR3 region: CASRPTVNVRSSYNEQFF. CDR3 bases: TGTGCCAGTCGTCCGACAGTGAATGTACGGAGCTCCTACAATGAGCAGTTCTTC.

The chain employs TRBV7-8 and TRBJ2-7; 7 bases line up with TRBD1. This CDR3 comprises 15 residues. J lost 3 bases, V lost 0 bases, and 5 bases had no gene match. CDR1 and CDR2 from the germline V gene are SGHVS and FQNEAQ. The CDR3 DNA follows: TGTGCCAGCAGCTTAGCCTGGGACAGAGGCTACGAGCAGTACTTC. It codes for CASSLAWDRGYEQYF.